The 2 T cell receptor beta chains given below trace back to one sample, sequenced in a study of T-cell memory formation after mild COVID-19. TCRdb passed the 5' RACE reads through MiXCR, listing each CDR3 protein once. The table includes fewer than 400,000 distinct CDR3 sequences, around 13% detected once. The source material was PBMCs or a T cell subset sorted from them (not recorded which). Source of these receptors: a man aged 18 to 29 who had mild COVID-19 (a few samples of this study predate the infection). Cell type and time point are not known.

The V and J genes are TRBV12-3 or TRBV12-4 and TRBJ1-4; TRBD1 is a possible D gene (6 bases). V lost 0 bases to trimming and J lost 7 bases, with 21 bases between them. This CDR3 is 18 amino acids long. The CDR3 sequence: CASSLAHGGMIVGEKLFF. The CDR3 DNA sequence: TGTGCCAGCAGTTTAGCCCATGGGGGCATGATAGTGGGTGAAAAACTGTTTTTT.

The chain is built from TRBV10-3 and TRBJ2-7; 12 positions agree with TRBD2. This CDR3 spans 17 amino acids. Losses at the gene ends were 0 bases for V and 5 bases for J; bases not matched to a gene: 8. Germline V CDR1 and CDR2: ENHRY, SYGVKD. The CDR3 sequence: CAISESPLAGGPHEQYF. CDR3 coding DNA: TGTGCCATCAGTGAGTCTCCACTAGCGGGAGGACCCCACGAGCAGTACTTC.